The 28 T cell receptor beta chains listed next were all sequenced from one sample in a study of CD8 T cells in Susac syndrome. RNA in amounts of about 0.45 to 1 ug was reverse transcribed with random hexamers. TCRdb reprocessed the immunoSEQ multiplex PCR reads via MiXCR and lists one record per CDR3 protein. The sample contains about 150,000 distinct CDR3 sequences, 95% to 96% of which appear only once. Material for sequencing was CD8+ T cells from PBMCs. The receptor source for this set is a human donor with multiple sclerosis.

The CDR3 nucleotides are TGTGCCAGCAGCCGGGAGGGTTCCTACGAGCAGTACGTC. This codes for CASSREGSYEQYV. The rearrangement uses TRBV11-2 and TRBJ2-7; TRBD2 aligns across 8 bases. The CDR3 totals 13 residues. Germline lookup yields CDR1 SGHAT and CDR2 FQNNGV. The ends lost 5 bases at V and 1 base at J; junction bases unmatched: 1.

This chain uses TRBV14 with TRBJ2-1, with 12 positions matching TRBD2. CDR1 is SGHDN and CDR2 is FVKESK in the germline V gene. The CDR3 consists of 18 residues. V lost 3 bases, J lost 5 bases, and 11 bases stayed unmatched. CDR3 sequence reads: CASSQRGLAGPGDNEQFF. The CDR3 DNA reads as TGTGCCAGCAGCCAGAGGGGACTAGCGGGCCCGGGAGACAATGAGCAGTTCTTC.

This chain links TRBV20-1 with TRBJ1-5; unclear D gene. The CDR3 loop spans 16 amino acids. V lost 5 bases, J lost 4 bases, and 21 bases lay in between. Looked up from germline, CDR1 is DFQATT and CDR2 is SNEGSKA (reference sequence). In DNA, the CDR3 is TGCAGTGCTCCTGAGTCGGGGTTTAATGGGAATCAGCCCCAGCATTTT. Its protein product is CSAPESGFNGNQPQHF.

The chain recombines TRBV19 with TRBJ1-1; 7 bases match TRBD1. Losses at the gene ends were 6 bases for V and 7 bases for J; bases not matched to a gene: 5. This CDR3 contains 12 residues. The germline V gene encodes CDR1 LNHDA and CDR2 SQIVND (reference sequence). In DNA form, the CDR3 reads TGTGCCAGTAGAATGACAGGGAATGAAGCTTTCTTT. Translating gives CASRMTGNEAFF.

V usage is TRBV30 and J usage is TRBJ1-1, with 10 bases that match TRBD1. The V gene end was trimmed by 5 bases and the J gene end by 6 bases; junction bases not matched to a gene: 6. This CDR3 has 13 residues. Germline values: CDR1 GTSNPN, CDR2 SVGIG (reference sequence). CDR3 sequence (DNA): TGTGCCTGGGATGACAGGGGGCTCGCTGAAGCTTTCTTT. Translation: CAWDDRGLAEAFF.

The chain has TRBV6-5 and TRBJ2-3; the match to TRBD2 covers 8 bases. The CDR3 spans 15 residues. V was pared by 1 base and J by 2 bases, with 2 bases of the junction left unmatched. Germline CDR1 is MNHEY and CDR2 is SVGAGI. The CDR3 loop reads CASSYLAGNTDTQYF. In DNA form, the CDR3 reads TGTGCCAGCAGTTACTTAGCGGGGAACACAGATACGCAGTATTTT.

The V call is TRBV28, the J call TRBJ2-1; TRBD1 agrees at 7 bases. Germline CDR1 reads MDHEN; CDR2 reads SYDVKM. The ends lost 3 bases at V and 7 bases at J; junction bases unmatched: 9. The CDR3 length is 15 residues. Written as DNA, the CDR3 is TGTGCCAGCAGTTTCCTACCAGCGGACAGGAATGAGCAGTTCTTC. This translates into CASSFLPADRNEQFF.

The CDR3 DNA sequence: TGTGCCAGCAGTTACTCGGCAGGCATGAACACTGAAGCTTTCTTT. Translated: CASSYSAGMNTEAFF. This chain joins TRBV6-5 and TRBJ1-1; no firm D call. The CDR3 runs to 15 residues. Per the germline V gene, CDR1 is MNHEY and CDR2 is SVGAGI. The V end lost 0 bases, the J end lost 0 bases, and 8 bases lay between the germline ends.

V is TRBV27 and J is TRBJ1-6; no reliable D call. V lost 5 bases and J 6 bases, leaving 5 bases between the germline ends. Germline-derived CDR1 and CDR2 are MNHEY and SMNVEV (reference sequence). The CDR3 consists of 12 residues. CDR3 DNA sequence: TGTGCCAGCAGTCCTGTTAATTCACCCCTCCACTTT. Protein sequence: CASSPVNSPLHF.

This chain uses TRBV6-5 with TRBJ2-7, with D possibly TRBD1 on 6 matching bases. This CDR3 comprises 12 residues. CDR1 MNHEY and CDR2 SVGAGI come from the germline V gene. V was pared by 6 bases and J by 5 bases, with 11 bases between. The CDR3 nucleotides read TGTGCCAGCAGGGAAACAGGGAACGAGCAGTACTTC. Translation: CASRETGNEQYF.

The chain links TRBV29-1 to TRBJ2-5; D perhaps matches TRBD1 (6 bases). V dropped 4 bases and J dropped 1 base, with 13 bases sitting between them. This CDR3 has 14 amino acids. The V gene's germline CDR1 is SQVTM and CDR2 ANQGSEA. The chain's CDR3 is CSVATGWAQETQYF. CDR3 nucleotide sequence: TGCAGCGTTGCTACAGGGTGGGCCCAAGAGACCCAGTACTTC. Supplemented by reference TRBV29-1 and TRBJ2-5, the full variable domain reads SAVISQKPSRDICQRGTSLTIQCQVDSQVTMMFWYRQQPGQSLTLIATANQGSEATYESGFVIDKFPISRPNLTFSTLTVSNMSPEDSSIYLCSVATGWAQETQYFGPGTRLLVL.

The chain carries TRBV27 and TRBJ2-1; no clear D gene. The CDR3 extends over 12 amino acids. Trimming took 5 bases from V and 14 from J, leaving 16 bases between them. In germline, CDR1 is MNHEY, CDR2 SMNVEV (reference sequence). The CDR3 DNA follows: TGTGCCAGCAGTCCCAATCTATGGTTGGAGTTCTTC. As protein: CASSPNLWLEFF.

The V call is TRBV20-1, the J call TRBJ1-5; 7 bases align to TRBD1. This CDR3 spans 15 amino acids. With V trimmed by 1 base and J by 0 bases, 3 bases remained unmatched. Germline loops: CDR1 DFQATT, CDR2 SNEGSKA (reference sequence). The DNA for the CDR3 is TGCAGTGCTAGAGGACAGGGTAATAGCAATCAGCCCCAGCATTTT. Translation: CSARGQGNSNQPQHF.

Only one count was recorded for this clonotype. V gene TRBV3-1 combines with J gene TRBJ1-2; 8 bases agree with TRBD1. The CDR3 loop spans 18 amino acids. Germline CDR1 LGHDT, CDR2 YNNKEL (reference sequence). V shed 0 bases and J 6 bases; nucleotides not matched to a gene: 15. The CDR3 DNA reads as TGTGCCAGCAGCCAAGATCAGGAAGGGTGGAGCAGGGGGCATGGCTACACCTTC. Protein sequence: CASSQDQEGWSRGHGYTF.

The CDR3 spells CSVEAGQSYEQYF. The CDR3 nucleotides read TGCAGCGTTGAAGCGGGGCAGTCCTACGAGCAGTACTTC. The V gene is TRBV29-1, the J gene TRBJ2-7; either TRBD1 or TRBD2 may supply D (5 bases each). Looked up from germline, CDR1 is SQVTM and CDR2 is ANQGSEA. This CDR3 spans 13 amino acids. V lost 1 base and J lost 1, with 8 bases in between.

The chain joins TRBV20-1 to TRBJ2-4; D tentatively fits TRBD1 or TRBD2 (6 bases each). CDR3 length: 16 amino acids. Trimming stripped 0 bases from V and 1 base from J, with 13 bases between. CDR1 is DFQATT and CDR2 is SNEGSKA in the germline V gene (reference sequence). The CDR3 nucleotides are TGCAGTGCTAGAGATGGTTTAGGGGGGGCCAAAAACATTCAGTACTTC. Translating it yields CSARDGLGGAKNIQYF.

This chain connects TRBV3-1 to TRBJ1-2, with a weak D call TRBD1 (5 bases). CDR1 LGHDT and CDR2 YNNKEL come from the germline V gene (reference sequence). V gave up 4 bases and J gave up 6 bases, with 18 bases separating them. The CDR3 spans 15 residues. The CDR3 is CASSLGTVAVDGYTF. CDR3 bases: TGTGCCAGCAGCCTTGGGACCGTGGCCGTGGATGGCTACACCTTC. Full variable domain (missing parts from reference TRBV3-1 and TRBJ1-2): DTAVSQTPKYLVTQMGNDKSIKCEQNLGHDTMYWYKQDSKKFLKIMFSYNNKELIINETVPNRFSPKSPDKAHLNLHINSLELGDSAVYFCASSLGTVAVDGYTFGSGTRLTVV.

The chain recombines TRBV25-1 with TRBJ1-5, with D unresolved. The CDR3 totals 15 residues. Trimming took off 10 bases at V and 2 bases at J, with 18 bases between the two ends. Germline V CDR1 and CDR2: MGHDK, SYGVNS. This CDR3 is CAILPGRNGNQPQHF. The DNA for the CDR3 is TGTGCCATTCTCCCGGGGAGAAATGGCAATCAGCCCCAGCATTTT.

CDR3 region: CAWDGMNTEAFF. In DNA form, the CDR3 reads TGTGCCTGGGATGGCATGAACACTGAAGCTTTCTTT. The chain uses TRBV30 and TRBJ1-1; D is ambiguous. Trimming stripped 5 bases from V and 0 bases from J, with 7 bases between. The CDR3 is made up of 12 amino acids. Per germline, CDR1 GTSNPN and CDR2 SVGIG (reference sequence).

This chain links TRBV12-3 or TRBV12-4 with TRBJ2-5, with 11 bases matching TRBD1. The CDR3 consists of 18 residues. J was trimmed by 5 bases and V by 1 base; bases with no gene match: 12. The CDR3 region has the DNA TGTGCCAGCAGTTTAGGCTCCGGGACAGGGGGAATTGGGGAGACCCAGTACTTC. It is translated as CASSLGSGTGGIGETQYF.

The chain joins TRBV3-1 to TRBJ1-5; D ambiguous. The V end was cut by 2 bases, the J end by 3 bases, with 8 bases between. CDR3 length: 14 amino acids. Germline V gives CDR1 LGHDT, CDR2 YNNKEL (reference sequence). The CDR3 spells CASSQSGYNQPQHF. The DNA of the CDR3 is TGTGCCAGCAGCCAAAGTGGGTACAATCAGCCCCAGCATTTT.

The chain joins TRBV13 to TRBJ2-2; perhaps TRBD2 as D (5 bases). Germline V gives CDR1 PRHDT, CDR2 FYEKMQ (reference sequence). Trimming left V 5 bases short and J 6 bases short, with 10 bases between. The CDR3 is 13 residues long. The CDR3 region is CASSETRSGELFF. The CDR3, as DNA: TGTGCCAGCAGCGAAACTAGATCCGGGGAGCTGTTTTTT.

The V gene is TRBV25-1, the J gene TRBJ1-2, with 10 bases fitting TRBD1. The CDR3 has 15 amino acids. Germline CDR1 MGHDK, CDR2 SYGVNS. The trim removed 1 base at V and 4 bases at J, leaving 3 bases unmatched. CDR3 protein: CASSEWTGGTYGYTF. CDR3 nucleotides: TGTGCCAGCAGTGAATGGACAGGGGGGACCTATGGCTACACCTTC.

The rearrangement uses TRBV29-1 and TRBJ1-1; unclear D gene. The V and J ends lost 4 bases and 0 bases respectively, with 6 bases between them. The germline CDR1 and CDR2 sequences are SQVTM and ANQGSEA. The CDR3 runs 12 residues. This chain's CDR3 is CSVAAMNTEAFF. CDR3 in DNA: TGCAGCGTTGCCGCCATGAACACTGAAGCTTTCTTT.

The chain joins TRBV7-2 to TRBJ1-6; a possible D gene is TRBD1 (5 bases). The V end was cut by 1 base, the J end by 0 bases, with 10 bases between. The length of the CDR3 is 17 residues. The germline V gene encodes CDR1 SGHTA and CDR2 FQGNSA. The CDR3 sequence: CASSLVGLNSYNSPLHF. CDR3 sequence (DNA): TGTGCCAGCAGCTTAGTGGGACTGAACTCCTATAATTCACCCCTCCACTTT.

The chain recombines TRBV20-1 with TRBJ2-7; perhaps TRBD1 as D (6 bases). The CDR3 is 16 residues long. V was trimmed by 0 bases and J by 0 bases, leaving 15 bases between them. Per germline, CDR1 DFQATT and CDR2 SNEGSKA (reference sequence). The CDR3 is CSARDGRVGASYEQYF. The CDR3 nucleotides read TGCAGTGCTAGAGACGGTCGGGTGGGGGCCTCCTACGAGCAGTACTTC.

The V call is TRBV9, the J call TRBJ2-2; 7 nucleotides agree with TRBD1. The V segment lost 4 bases and the J segment 3 bases; nucleotides outside the gene matches: 6. The germline gives CDR1 SGDLS, CDR2 YYNGEE. The length of the CDR3 is 15 residues. In DNA, the CDR3 is TGTGCCAGCAGCATCCGGGACAGCTACACCGGGGAGCTGTTTTTT. It specifies CASSIRDSYTGELFF.

CDR3 sequence reads: CASSYSYSGSTDTQYF. CDR3 coding DNA: TGTGCCAGCAGTTACTCTTATAGCGGCAGCACAGATACGCAGTATTTT. This chain joins TRBV6-5 and TRBJ2-3; TRBD2 might be the D (6 bases). The V and J ends lost 0 bases and 0 bases respectively, with 10 bases between them. Germline V CDR1 and CDR2: MNHEY, SVGAGI. The CDR3 covers 16 residues.